Listed below are T cell receptor beta chains from one sample, sequenced in a study of blood T cell repertoires in COVID-19. Assay used: immunoSEQ multiplex PCR; TCRdb lists only in-frame clones, some missing. The data show some 400,000 clones, 80% to 95% seen once. The sequencing input was PBMCs or T cells enriched from blood (not recorded which). Receptors were obtained from a middle-aged woman who had been exposed to COVID-19. Both conserved end residues are trimmed from each CDR3. The order of the fields is J gene, V gene, CDR3 protein.

j_gene: TRBJ2-4; v_gene: TRBV19; CDR3aa: ASSSADIQY
j_gene: TRBJ1-3; v_gene: TRBV7-8; CDR3aa: ASSQGTAGNTIY
j_gene: TRBJ1-1; v_gene: TRBV5-1; CDR3aa: ASSLETGRSLAF
j_gene: TRBJ1-2; v_gene: TRBV19; CDR3aa: ASSIDTGRNYGYT
j_gene: TRBJ1-1; v_gene: TRBV18; CDR3aa: ASSPQTHRTEAF
j_gene: TRBJ2-4; v_gene: TRBV6-2/TRBV6-3; CDR3aa: ASSSTSASIQY
j_gene: TRBJ2-2; v_gene: TRBV29-1; CDR3aa: SVVFQDNTGELF
j_gene: TRBJ2-1; v_gene: TRBV7-9; CDR3aa: ASSDDRGLYNEQF
j_gene: TRBJ2-5; v_gene: TRBV5-5; CDR3aa: ASSRGTSGVQETQY
j_gene: TRBJ2-7; v_gene: TRBV27; CDR3aa: ASSLRGTGTGTNSYEQY
j_gene: TRBJ2-7; v_gene: TRBV9; CDR3aa: ASSKGTASSYEQY
j_gene: TRBJ2-7; v_gene: TRBV5-8; CDR3aa: ASSLLIGTAYEQY
j_gene: TRBJ2-2; v_gene: TRBV3-1/TRBV3-2; CDR3aa: ASSRGTGLNTGELF
j_gene: TRBJ2-1; v_gene: TRBV13; CDR3aa: ASSVLAGGHNEQF
j_gene: TRBJ1-2; v_gene: TRBV2; CDR3aa: ASSITAPLYGYT
j_gene: TRBJ1-5; v_gene: TRBV9; CDR3aa: ASSVSGALDQPQH
j_gene: TRBJ1-1; v_gene: TRBV27; CDR3aa: ASSPDWGMNTEAF
j_gene: TRBJ1-1; v_gene: TRBV7-9; CDR3aa: ASRKGSQVTEAF
j_gene: TRBJ2-5; v_gene: TRBV7-2; CDR3aa: ASSLAGRGETQY
j_gene: TRBJ1-4; v_gene: TRBV7-2; CDR3aa: ASSLDGIGNEKLF
j_gene: TRBJ2-1; v_gene: TRBV10-3; CDR3aa: AIRPTANSDNEQF
j_gene: TRBJ1-5; v_gene: TRBV6-2/TRBV6-3; CDR3aa: ASSYVSGNQPQH
j_gene: TRBJ2-2; v_gene: TRBV5-5; CDR3aa: ASSLGRTMLF
j_gene: TRBJ2-5; v_gene: TRBV9; CDR3aa: ASSPPPGQSYQETQY
j_gene: TRBJ1-1; v_gene: TRBV19; CDR3aa: ASSIDQYMNTEAF
j_gene: TRBJ2-1; v_gene: TRBV7-2; CDR3aa: ASSLSGGNNEQF
j_gene: TRBJ1-5; v_gene: TRBV5-1; CDR3aa: ASSPDSSNQPQH
j_gene: TRBJ1-2; v_gene: TRBV7-9; CDR3aa: ASSLPQTGNPYT